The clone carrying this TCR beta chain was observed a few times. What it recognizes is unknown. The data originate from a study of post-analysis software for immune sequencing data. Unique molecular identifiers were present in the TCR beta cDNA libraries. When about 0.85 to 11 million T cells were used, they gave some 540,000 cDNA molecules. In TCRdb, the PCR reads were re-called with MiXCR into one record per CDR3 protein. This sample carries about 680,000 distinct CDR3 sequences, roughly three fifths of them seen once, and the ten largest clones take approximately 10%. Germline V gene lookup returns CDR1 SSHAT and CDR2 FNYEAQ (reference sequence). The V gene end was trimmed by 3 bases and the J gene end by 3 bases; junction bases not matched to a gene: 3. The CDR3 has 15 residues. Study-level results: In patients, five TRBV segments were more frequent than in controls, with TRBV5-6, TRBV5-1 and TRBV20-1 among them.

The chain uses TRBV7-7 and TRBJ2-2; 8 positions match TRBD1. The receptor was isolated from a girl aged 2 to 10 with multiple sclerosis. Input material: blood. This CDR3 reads CASSFGQGDTGELFF. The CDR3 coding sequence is TGTGCCAGCAGCTTTGGACAGGGTGACACCGGGGAGCTGTTTTTT.